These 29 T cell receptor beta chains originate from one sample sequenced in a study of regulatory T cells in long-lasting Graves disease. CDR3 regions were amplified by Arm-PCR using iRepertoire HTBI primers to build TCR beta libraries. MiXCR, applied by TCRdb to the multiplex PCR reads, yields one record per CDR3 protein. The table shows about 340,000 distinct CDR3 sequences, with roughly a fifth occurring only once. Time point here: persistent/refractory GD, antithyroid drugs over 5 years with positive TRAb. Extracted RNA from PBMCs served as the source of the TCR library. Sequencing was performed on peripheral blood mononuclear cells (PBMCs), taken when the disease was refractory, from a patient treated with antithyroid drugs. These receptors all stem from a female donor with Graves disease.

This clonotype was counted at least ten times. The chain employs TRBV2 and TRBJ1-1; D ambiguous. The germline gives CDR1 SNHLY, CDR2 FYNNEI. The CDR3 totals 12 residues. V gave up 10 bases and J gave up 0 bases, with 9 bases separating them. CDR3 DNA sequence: TGTGCCACCGAATCCATGAACACTGAAGCTTTCTTT. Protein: CATESMNTEAFF.

The CDR3 DNA reads as TGTGCCAGCAGCGGGACAGGGTTTTACGAGCAGTACTTC. It specifies CASSGTGFYEQYF. The V gene is TRBV6-2 or TRBV6-3, the J gene TRBJ2-7; 9 bases fit TRBD1. V lost 6 bases to trimming and J lost 4 bases; unmatched junction nucleotides: 4. The germline V gene encodes CDR1 MNHEY and CDR2 SVGEGT. This CDR3 is 13 amino acids long.

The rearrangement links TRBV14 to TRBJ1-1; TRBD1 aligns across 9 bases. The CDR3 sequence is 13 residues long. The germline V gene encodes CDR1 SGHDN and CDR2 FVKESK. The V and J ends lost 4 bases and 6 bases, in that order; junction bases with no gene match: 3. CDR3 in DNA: TGTGCCAGCAGCCCACAGGGGGCCCCTGAAGCTTTCTTT. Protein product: CASSPQGAPEAFF. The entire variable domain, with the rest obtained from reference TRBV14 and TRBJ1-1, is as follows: EAGVTQFPSHSVIEKGQTVTLRCDPISGHDNLYWYRRVMGKEIKFLLHFVKESKQDESGMPNNRFLAERTGGTYSTLKVQPAELEDSGVYFCASSPQGAPEAFFGQGTRLTVV.

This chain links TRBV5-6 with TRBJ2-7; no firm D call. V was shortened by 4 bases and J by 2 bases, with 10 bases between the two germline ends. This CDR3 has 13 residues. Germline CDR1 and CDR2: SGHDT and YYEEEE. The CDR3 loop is CASSPGIPYEQYF. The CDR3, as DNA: TGTGCCAGCAGCCCCGGTATCCCCTACGAGCAGTACTTC.

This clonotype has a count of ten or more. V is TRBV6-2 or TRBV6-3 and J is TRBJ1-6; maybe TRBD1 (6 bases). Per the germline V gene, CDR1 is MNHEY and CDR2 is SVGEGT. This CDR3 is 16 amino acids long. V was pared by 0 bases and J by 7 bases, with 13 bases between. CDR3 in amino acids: CASSYSGGAGNSPLHF. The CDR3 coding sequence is TGTGCCAGCAGTTACTCTGGGGGCGCGGGAAATTCACCCCTCCACTTT.

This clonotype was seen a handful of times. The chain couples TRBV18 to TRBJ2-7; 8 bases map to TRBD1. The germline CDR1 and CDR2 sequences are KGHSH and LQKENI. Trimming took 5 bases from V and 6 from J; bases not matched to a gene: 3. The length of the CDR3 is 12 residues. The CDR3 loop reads CASSITGGEQYF. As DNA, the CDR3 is TGTGCCAGCTCAATAACAGGGGGCGAGCAGTACTTC.

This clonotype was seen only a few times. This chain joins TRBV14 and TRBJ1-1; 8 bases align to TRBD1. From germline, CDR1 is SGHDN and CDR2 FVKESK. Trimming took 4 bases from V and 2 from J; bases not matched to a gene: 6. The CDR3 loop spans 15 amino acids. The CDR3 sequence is CASSLFRGRNTEAFF. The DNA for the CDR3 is TGTGCCAGCAGCCTATTCAGGGGGCGAAACACTGAAGCTTTCTTT.

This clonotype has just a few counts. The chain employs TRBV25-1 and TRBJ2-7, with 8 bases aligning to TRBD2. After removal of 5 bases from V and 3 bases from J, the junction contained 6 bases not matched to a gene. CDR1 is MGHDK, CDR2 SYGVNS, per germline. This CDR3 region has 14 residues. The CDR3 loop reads CASSSGGGIYEQYF. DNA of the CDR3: TGTGCCAGCAGTTCGGGCGGGGGGATCTACGAGCAGTACTTC.

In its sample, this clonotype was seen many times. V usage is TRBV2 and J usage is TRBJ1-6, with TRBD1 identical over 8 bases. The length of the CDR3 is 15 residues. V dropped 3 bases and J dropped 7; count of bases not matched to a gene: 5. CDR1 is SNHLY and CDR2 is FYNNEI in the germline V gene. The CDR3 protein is CASSEVQGGNSPLHF. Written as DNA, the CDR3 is TGTGCCAGCAGTGAGGTACAGGGGGGCAATTCACCCCTCCACTTT.

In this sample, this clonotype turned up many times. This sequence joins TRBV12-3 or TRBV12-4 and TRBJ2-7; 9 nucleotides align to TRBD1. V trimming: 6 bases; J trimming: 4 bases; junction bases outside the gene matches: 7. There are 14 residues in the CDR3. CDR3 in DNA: TGTGCCAGCAGCCCAACAGGGGGCGCATACGAGCAGTACTTC. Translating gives CASSPTGGAYEQYF.

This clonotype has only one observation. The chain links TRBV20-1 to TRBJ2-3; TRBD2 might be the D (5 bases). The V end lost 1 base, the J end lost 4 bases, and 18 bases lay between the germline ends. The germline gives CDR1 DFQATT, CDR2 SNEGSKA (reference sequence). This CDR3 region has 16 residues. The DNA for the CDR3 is TGCAGTGCTAGAGTCAGAGGAGCGGCTAGGTCAGATACGCAGTATTTT. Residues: CSARVRGAARSDTQYF.

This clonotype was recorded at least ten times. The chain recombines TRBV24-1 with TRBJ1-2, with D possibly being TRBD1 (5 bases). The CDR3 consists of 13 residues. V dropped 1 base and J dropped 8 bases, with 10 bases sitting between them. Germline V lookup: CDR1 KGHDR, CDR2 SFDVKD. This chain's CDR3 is CATSDFRGTGYTF. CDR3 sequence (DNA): TGTGCCACCAGTGATTTTAGAGGGACCGGCTACACCTTC.

The CDR3 region has the DNA TGTGCCTGGAGTGTTCGCATCTCTGGAAACACCATATATTTT. Encoded protein: CAWSVRISGNTIYF. The rearrangement uses TRBV30 and TRBJ1-3, with D uncertain. The CDR3 spans 14 residues. V was pared by 0 bases and J by 0 bases, with 6 bases between. Germline CDR1 reads GTSNPN; CDR2 reads SVGIG (reference sequence).

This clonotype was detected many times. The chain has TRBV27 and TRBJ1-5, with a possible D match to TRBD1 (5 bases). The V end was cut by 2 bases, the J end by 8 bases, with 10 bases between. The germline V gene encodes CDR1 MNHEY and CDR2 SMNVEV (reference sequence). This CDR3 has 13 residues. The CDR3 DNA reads TGTGCCAGCAGTTTAAAGCGGGGGGAGCCCCAGCATTTT. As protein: CASSLKRGEPQHF.

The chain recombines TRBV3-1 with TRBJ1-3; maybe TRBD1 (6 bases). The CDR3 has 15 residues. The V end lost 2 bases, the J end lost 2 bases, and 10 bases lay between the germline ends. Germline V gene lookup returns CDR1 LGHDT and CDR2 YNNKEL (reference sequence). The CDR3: CASSQRDNPGNTIYF. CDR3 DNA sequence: TGTGCCAGCAGCCAACGGGACAACCCTGGAAACACCATATATTTT.

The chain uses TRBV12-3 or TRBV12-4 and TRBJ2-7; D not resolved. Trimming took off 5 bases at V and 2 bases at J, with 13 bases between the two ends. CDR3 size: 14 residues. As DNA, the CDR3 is TGTGCCAGCAGTGGACCGGAGCGCCCCTACGAGCAGTACTTC. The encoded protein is CASSGPERPYEQYF.

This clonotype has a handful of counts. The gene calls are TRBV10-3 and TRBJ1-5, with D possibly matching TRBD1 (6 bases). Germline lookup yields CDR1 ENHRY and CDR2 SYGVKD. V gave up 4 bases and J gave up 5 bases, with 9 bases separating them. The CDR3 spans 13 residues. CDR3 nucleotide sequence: TGTGCCATCAGTGGGACAGTTTATCAGCCCCAGCATTTT. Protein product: CAISGTVYQPQHF.

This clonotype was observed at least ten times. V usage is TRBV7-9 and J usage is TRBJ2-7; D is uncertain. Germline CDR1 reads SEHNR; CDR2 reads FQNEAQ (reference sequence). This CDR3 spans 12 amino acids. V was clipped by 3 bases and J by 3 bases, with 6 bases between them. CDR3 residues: CASSFQGYEQYF. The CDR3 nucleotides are TGTGCCAGCAGCTTTCAAGGCTACGAGCAGTACTTC.

CDR3 amino acids: CASSLGLAGPLGANVLTF. CDR3 sequence (DNA): TGTGCCAGCAGCTTGGGACTAGCGGGCCCTCTAGGGGCCAACGTCCTGACTTTC. The chain recombines TRBV7-3 with TRBJ2-6; 12 bases agree with TRBD2. The V gene's germline CDR1 is SGHTA and CDR2 FQGTGA. After removal of 3 bases from V and 4 bases from J, the junction contained 7 bases not matched to a gene. The CDR3 has 18 residues.

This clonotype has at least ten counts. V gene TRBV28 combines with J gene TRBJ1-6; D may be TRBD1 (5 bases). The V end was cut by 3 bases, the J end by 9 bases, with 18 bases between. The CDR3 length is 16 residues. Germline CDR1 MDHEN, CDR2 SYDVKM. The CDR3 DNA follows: TGTGCCAGCAGTTTCCCAGGACCGAGACAGATTTCACCCCTCCACTTT. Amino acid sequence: CASSFPGPRQISPLHF.

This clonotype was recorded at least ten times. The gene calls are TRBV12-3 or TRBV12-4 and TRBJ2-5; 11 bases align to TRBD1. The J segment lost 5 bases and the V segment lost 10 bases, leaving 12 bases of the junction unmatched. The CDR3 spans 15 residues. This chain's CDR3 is CATKDGTGGRETQYF. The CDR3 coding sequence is TGTGCCACTAAGGACGGGACAGGGGGAAGGGAGACCCAGTACTTC.

The CDR3 coding sequence is TGCAGTGCTAGAGATCTGCGCGGGGTAGCGGGAGGGCCCCATGAGACCCAGTACTTC. Protein: CSARDLRGVAGGPHETQYF. This sequence joins TRBV20-1 and TRBJ2-5; 11 bases are a match to TRBD2. The length of the CDR3 is 19 residues. The V and J ends lost 0 bases and 5 bases, in that order; junction bases with no gene match: 17. From germline, CDR1 is DFQATT and CDR2 SNEGSKA (reference sequence).

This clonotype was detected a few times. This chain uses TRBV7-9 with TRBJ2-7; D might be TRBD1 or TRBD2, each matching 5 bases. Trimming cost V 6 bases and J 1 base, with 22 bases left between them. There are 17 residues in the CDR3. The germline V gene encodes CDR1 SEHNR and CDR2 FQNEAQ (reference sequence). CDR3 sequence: CASSPNRDRVRSYEQYF. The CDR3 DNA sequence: TGTGCCAGCAGTCCAAATCGGGACCGAGTCCGGTCCTACGAGCAGTACTTC.

The CDR3 here is CASSYSTGQGRRNNQPQHF. Written as DNA, the CDR3 is TGTGCCAGCAGTTACTCGACGGGACAGGGGAGGAGAAACAATCAGCCCCAGCATTTT. V usage is TRBV6-5 and J usage is TRBJ1-5, with 10 bases lining up with TRBD1. The CDR3 loop spans 19 amino acids. CDR1 is MNHEY, CDR2 SVGAGI, per germline. Losses at the gene ends were 0 bases for V and 3 bases for J; bases not matched to a gene: 11.

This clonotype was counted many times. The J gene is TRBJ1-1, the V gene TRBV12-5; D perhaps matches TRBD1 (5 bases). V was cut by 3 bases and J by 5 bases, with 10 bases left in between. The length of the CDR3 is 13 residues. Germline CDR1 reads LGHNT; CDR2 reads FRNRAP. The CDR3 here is CASGLEGVTEAFF. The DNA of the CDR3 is TGTGCTAGTGGTTTAGAAGGGGTTACTGAAGCTTTCTTT.

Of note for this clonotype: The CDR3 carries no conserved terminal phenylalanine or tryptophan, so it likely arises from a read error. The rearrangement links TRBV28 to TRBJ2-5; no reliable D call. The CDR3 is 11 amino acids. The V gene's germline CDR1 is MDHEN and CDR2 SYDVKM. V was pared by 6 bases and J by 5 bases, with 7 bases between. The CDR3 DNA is TGTGCCAGCAGCTTGGGGGAGACCCAGTACCTC. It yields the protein CASSLGETQYL.

The CDR3 region has the DNA TGTGCCAGCAGCGAGAGCGGGAGTCGATCCTACGAGCAGTACTTC. This translates into CASSESGSRSYEQYF. The chain employs TRBV9 and TRBJ2-7; 8 bases agree with TRBD2. The CDR3 extends over 15 amino acids. CDR1 SGDLS and CDR2 YYNGEE come from the germline V gene. After removal of 3 bases from V and 1 base from J, the junction contained 6 bases not matched to a gene.

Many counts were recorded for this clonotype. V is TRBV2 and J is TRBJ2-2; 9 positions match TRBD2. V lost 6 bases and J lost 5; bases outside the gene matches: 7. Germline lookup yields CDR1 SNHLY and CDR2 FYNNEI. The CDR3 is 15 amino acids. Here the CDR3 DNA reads TGTGCCAGCAGGGCGGGACTAGCTGGAACCGGGGAGCTGTTTTTT. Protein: CASRAGLAGTGELFF.

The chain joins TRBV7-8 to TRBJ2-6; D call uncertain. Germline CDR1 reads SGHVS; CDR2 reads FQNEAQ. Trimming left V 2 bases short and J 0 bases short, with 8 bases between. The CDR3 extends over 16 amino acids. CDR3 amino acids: CASSLTRFSGANVLTF. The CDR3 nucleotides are TGTGCCAGCAGCTTAACCCGCTTCTCTGGGGCCAACGTCCTGACTTTC.